These T cell receptor beta chains were read from a single sample in a study of metastatic and nonmetastatic thyroid tumors. MiXCR was used by TCRdb to re-call the PCR reads. The table lists approximately 31,000 clones, approximately 20% of them singletons. Sequenced material: blood. The receptors here all came from a female donor with papillary thyroid cancer or a benign thyroid nodule (not recorded which). Some clones in this sample may be carry-over from other donors' samples. The CDR3 runs from the conserved cysteine through the conserved F or W. Fields, in order: D gene, V gene, J gene, clone size, CDR3 protein, CDR3 DNA. The D gene is left open where the match is weak. Some rows mark clone size as missing; the rest say once, few, many or name a class of expanded clone.

TRBD1	TRBV7-9	TRBJ1-6	once	CASSSQGNSPLHF	TGTGCCAGCAGCTCACAGGGGAATTCACCCCTCCACTTT
TRBD1	TRBV4-1	TRBJ1-2	.	CASSQDRGQGNYGYTF	TGCGCCAGCAGCCAAGACCGGGGACAGGGGAACTATGGCTACACCTTC
TRBD2	TRBV20-1	TRBJ2-2	many	CSALAGPNTGELFF	TGCAGTGCTCTAGCGGGCCCGAACACCGGGGAGCTGTTTTTT
.	TRBV3-1	TRBJ1-5	many	CASSRTEGGNQPQHF	TGTGCCAGCAGCCGGACCGAGGGGGGCAATCAGCCCCAGCATTTT
TRBD1	TRBV6-6	TRBJ2-3	many	CASSYGTGDTDTQYF	TGTGCCAGCAGTTACGGGACAGGGGACACAGATACGCAGTATTTT
.	TRBV28	TRBJ1-5	medium-sized	CASSLQGTQPQHF	TGTGCCAGCAGTTTACAGGGCACACAGCCCCAGCATTTT
.	TRBV15	TRBJ1-1	many	CATSRDYPTGENTEAFF	TGTGCCACCAGCAGAGATTATCCTACGGGGGAGAACACTGAAGCTTTCTTT
.	TRBV5-1	TRBJ2-7	many	CASSLGLVGYEQYF	TGCGCCAGCAGCTTGGGTTTAGTCGGTTACGAGCAGTACTTC
.	TRBV20-1	TRBJ2-2	.	CSATHSVGNTWELFF	TGCAGTGCTACCCATAGCGTGGGGAACACCTGGGAGCTGTTTTTT
.	TRBV20-1	TRBJ2-5	.	CSARRHNGRAQYF	TGCAGTGCTAGAAGGCACAACGGGAGAGCCCAGTACTTC
TRBD1	TRBV11-2	TRBJ1-1	many	CASSLGQGGVEAFF	TGTGCCAGCAGCTTAGGCCAGGGGGGCGTTGAAGCTTTCTTT
.	TRBV9	TRBJ2-1	many	CASSVLLAGEQFF	TGTGCCAGCAGCGTATTACTAGCTGGAGAGCAGTTCTTC
TRBD1	TRBV5-1	TRBJ1-1	many	CASSPRGDSRNTEAFF	TGCGCCAGCAGCCCTAGAGGGGACAGCAGGAACACTGAAGCTTTCTTT
.	TRBV6-2/TRBV6-3	TRBJ1-3	few	CASSGVEPPGQNTIYF	TGTGCCAGCAGCGGAGTTGAACCCCCGGGGCAGAACACCATATATTTT
.	TRBV5-1	TRBJ1-6	many	CASSLAQTAGDSPLHF	TGCGCCAGCAGCTTGGCTCAGACGGCGGGGGATTCACCCCTCCACTTT
TRBD2	TRBV5-1	TRBJ2-1	many	CASSPYLAAYNEQFF	TGCGCCAGCAGCCCCTACCTAGCGGCGTACAATGAGCAGTTCTTC
TRBD1	TRBV20-1	TRBJ1-6	many	CSARDNARGRNSPLHF	TGCAGTGCTAGAGATAATGCCAGGGGGCGAAATTCACCCCTCCACTTT
.	TRBV12-3/TRBV12-4	TRBJ2-1	few	CASSLYRATWNEQFF	TGTGCCAGCAGTTTATACAGGGCGACTTGGAATGAGCAGTTCTTC
TRBD2	TRBV6-1	TRBJ2-5	many	CASSEDGQRGGPKETQYF	TGTGCCAGCAGTGAAGATGGTCAGCGGGGGGGGCCTAAGGAGACCCAGTACTTC
TRBD1	TRBV6-4	TRBJ1-5	medium-sized	CASSEGRGPNQPQHF	TGTGCCAGCAGTGAGGGCAGGGGGCCCAATCAGCCCCAGCATTTT
.	TRBV7-8	TRBJ2-5	many	CASSLAWYNQETQYF	TGTGCCAGCAGCTTAGCGTGGTACAATCAAGAGACCCAGTACTTC
.	TRBV6-1	TRBJ1-5	many	CASSEVLSLGGVNQPQHF	TGTGCCAGCAGTGAAGTGTTGTCTTTAGGAGGGGTGAATCAGCCCCAGCATTTT
.	TRBV7-6	TRBJ2-5	many	CASSLGVGGNFLETQYF	TGTGCCAGCAGCTTAGGAGTCGGCGGGAACTTTCTAGAGACCCAGTACTTC
TRBD2	TRBV7-8	TRBJ2-2	many	CASSLHLAGGELFF	TGTGCCAGCAGCCTCCACCTAGCGGGCGGGGAGCTGTTTTTT
.	TRBV30	TRBJ1-6	medium-sized	CAWRHPNSPLHF	TGTGCCTGGAGGCACCCAAATTCACCCCTCCACTTT
.	TRBV27	TRBJ2-3	.	CASSFPLGVTDTQYF	TGTGCCAGCAGTTTCCCTCTTGGGGTGACAGATACGCAGTATTTT
.	TRBV6-2/TRBV6-3	TRBJ2-3	medium-sized	CASSWGTTDTQYF	TGTGCCAGCAGCTGGGGGACCACAGATACGCAGTATTTT
.	TRBV7-8	TRBJ2-1	.	CASSLGSRENNEQFF	TGTGCCAGCAGCTTAGGCTCGCGCGAGAACAATGAGCAGTTCTTC
TRBD2	TRBV6-2/TRBV6-3	TRBJ2-2	few	CASSRQTSGSNTGELFF	TGTGCCAGCAGCCGTCAGACTAGCGGGTCGAACACCGGGGAGCTGTTTTTT
TRBD1	TRBV24-1	TRBJ1-5	.	CATSDPGTGGLTQHF	TGTGCCACCAGTGATCCTGGGACAGGGGGCCTTACCCAGCATTTT
.	TRBV6-2/TRBV6-3	TRBJ1-2	many	CASSRTGTSNYGYTF	TGTGCCAGCAGTCGAACCGGGACAAGCAACTATGGCTACACCTTC
TRBD2	TRBV15	TRBJ2-2	many	CATSRVGTSGRVSVNTGELFF	TGTGCCACCAGCAGAGTGGGGACTAGCGGGAGGGTATCAGTGAACACCGGGGAGCTGTTTTTT
.	TRBV12-5	TRBJ1-5	many	CASAIVRGPQHF	TGTGCTAGTGCCATAGTCCGTGGGCCCCAGCATTTT
.	TRBV29-1	TRBJ2-1	many	CSVELEYKYNEQFF	TGCAGCGTTGAATTGGAATACAAATACAATGAGCAGTTCTTC
.	TRBV6-1	TRBJ1-1	medium-sized	CASGRTEAFF	TGTGCCAGCGGAAGGACTGAAGCTTTCTTT
.	TRBV7-9	TRBJ1-1	many	CASSLDPEEPLEAFF	TGTGCCAGCAGCTTAGACCCCGAAGAGCCCTTGGAGGCTTTCTTT
.	TRBV29-1	TRBJ2-7	many	CSVRNSYEQYF	TGCAGCGTTAGGAACTCCTACGAGCAGTACTTC
.	TRBV18	TRBJ1-6	.	CASSPWQGEHNSPLHF	TGTGCCAGCTCACCATGGCAGGGTGAGCATAATTCACCCCTCCACTTT
.	TRBV5-8	TRBJ1-5	many	CATSPGQPQHF	TGTGCCACCTCGCCTGGGCAGCCCCAGCATTTT
.	TRBV19	TRBJ1-2	.	CASSSQVGNGYTF	TGTGCCAGTAGTAGTCAGGTGGGCAATGGCTACACATTC
TRBD2	TRBV20-1	TRBJ2-3	.	CSARAVAGVLTDKQYF	TGCAGTGCTAGGGCGGTAGCGGGAGTACTAACAGATAAACAGTATTTT